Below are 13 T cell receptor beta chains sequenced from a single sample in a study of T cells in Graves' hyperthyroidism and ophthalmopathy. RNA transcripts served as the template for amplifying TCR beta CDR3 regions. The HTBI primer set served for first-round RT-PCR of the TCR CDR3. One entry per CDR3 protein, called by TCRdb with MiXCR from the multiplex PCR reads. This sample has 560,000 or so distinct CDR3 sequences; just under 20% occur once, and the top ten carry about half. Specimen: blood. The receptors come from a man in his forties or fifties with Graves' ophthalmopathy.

CDR3 protein: CASSPPWEIGQETQYF. The CDR3 DNA sequence: TGTGCCAGCTCACCACCTTGGGAAATCGGCCAAGAGACCCAGTACTTC. The V and J genes are TRBV18 and TRBJ2-5; unclear D gene. Deletions cut 0 bases from V and 1 base from J, with 12 bases between. CDR1 KGHSH and CDR2 LQKENI come from the germline V gene. The CDR3 loop spans 16 amino acids. The full variable domain, in which reference TRBV18 and TRBJ2-5 provide the parts outside the CDR3, is NAGVMQNPRHLVRRRGQEARLRCSPMKGHSHVYWYRQLPEEGLKFMVYLQKENIIDESGMPKERFSAEFPKEGPSILRIQQVVRGDSAAYFCASSPPWEIGQETQYFGPGTRLLVL.

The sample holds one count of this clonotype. The CDR3 is CASSAGTSGIFGYEQYF. DNA of the CDR3: TGTGCCAGCAGCGCAGGGACTAGCGGGATATTTGGCTACGAGCAGTACTTC. V and J are TRBV7-2 and TRBJ2-7; 13 positions match TRBD2. CDR1 and CDR2 (germline): SGHTA, FQGNSA. V lost 5 bases and J lost 3; bases outside the gene matches: 10. This CDR3 has 17 amino acids.

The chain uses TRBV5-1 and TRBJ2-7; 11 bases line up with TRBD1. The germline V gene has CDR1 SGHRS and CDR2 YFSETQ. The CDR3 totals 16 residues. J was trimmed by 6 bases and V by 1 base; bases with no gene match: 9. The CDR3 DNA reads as TGCGCCAGCAGCTTGCCAGGGGTTGGACAGGGGGCCGAGCAGTACTTC. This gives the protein CASSLPGVGQGAEQYF. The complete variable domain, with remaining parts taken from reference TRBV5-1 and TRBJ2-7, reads KAGVTQTPRYLIKTRGQQVTLSCSPISGHRSVSWYQQTPGQGLQFLFEYFSETQRNKGNFPGRFSGRQFSNSRSEMNVSTLELGDSALYLCASSLPGVGQGAEQYFGPGTRLTVT.

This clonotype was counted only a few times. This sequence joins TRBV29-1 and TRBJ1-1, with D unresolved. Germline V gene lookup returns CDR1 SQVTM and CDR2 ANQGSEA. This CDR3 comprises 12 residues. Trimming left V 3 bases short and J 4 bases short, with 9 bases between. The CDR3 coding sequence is TGCAGCGTTGATGGCAGTCTCACTGAAGCTTTCTTT. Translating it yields CSVDGSLTEAFF.

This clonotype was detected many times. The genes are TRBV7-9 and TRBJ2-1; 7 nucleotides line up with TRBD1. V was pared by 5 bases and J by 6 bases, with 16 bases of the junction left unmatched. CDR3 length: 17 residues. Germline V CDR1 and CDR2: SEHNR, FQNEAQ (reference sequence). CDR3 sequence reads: CASSILTRDRGSNEQFF. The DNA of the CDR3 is TGTGCCAGCAGCATTCTCACCCGGGACAGAGGCAGCAATGAGCAGTTCTTC.

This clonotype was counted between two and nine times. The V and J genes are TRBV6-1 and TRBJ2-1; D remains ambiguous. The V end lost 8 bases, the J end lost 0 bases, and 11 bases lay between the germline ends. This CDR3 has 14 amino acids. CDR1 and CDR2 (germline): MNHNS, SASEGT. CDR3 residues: CASRELSSYNEQFF. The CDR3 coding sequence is TGTGCCAGCCGAGAGTTGAGCTCCTACAATGAGCAGTTCTTC.

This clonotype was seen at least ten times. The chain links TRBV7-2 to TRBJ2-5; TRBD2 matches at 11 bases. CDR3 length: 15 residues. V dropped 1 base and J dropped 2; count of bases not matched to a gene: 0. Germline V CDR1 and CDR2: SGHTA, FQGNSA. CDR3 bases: TGTGCCAGCAGCTTAGGACTAGCGGGGCAAGAGACCCAGTACTTC. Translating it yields CASSLGLAGQETQYF. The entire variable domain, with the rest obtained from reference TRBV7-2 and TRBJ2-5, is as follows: GAGVSQSPSNKVTEKGKDVELRCDPISGHTALYWYRQSLGQGLEFLIYFQGNSAPDKSGLPSDRFSAERTGGSVSTLTIQRTQQEDSAVYLCASSLGLAGQETQYFGPGTRLLVL.

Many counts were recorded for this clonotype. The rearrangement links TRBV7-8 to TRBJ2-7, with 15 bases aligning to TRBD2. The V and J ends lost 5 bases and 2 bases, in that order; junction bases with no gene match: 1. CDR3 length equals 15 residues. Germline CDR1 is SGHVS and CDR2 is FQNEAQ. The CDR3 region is CASSRTSGRAYEQYF. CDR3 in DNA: TGTGCCAGCAGCCGGACTAGCGGGAGGGCCTACGAGCAGTACTTC.

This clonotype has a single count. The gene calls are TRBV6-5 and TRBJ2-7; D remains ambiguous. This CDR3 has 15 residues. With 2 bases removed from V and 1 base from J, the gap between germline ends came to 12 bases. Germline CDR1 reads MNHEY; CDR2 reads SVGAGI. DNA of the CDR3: TGTGCCAGCAGTTACGCGCTCCTAACTTCCTACGAGCAGTACTTC. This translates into CASSYALLTSYEQYF.

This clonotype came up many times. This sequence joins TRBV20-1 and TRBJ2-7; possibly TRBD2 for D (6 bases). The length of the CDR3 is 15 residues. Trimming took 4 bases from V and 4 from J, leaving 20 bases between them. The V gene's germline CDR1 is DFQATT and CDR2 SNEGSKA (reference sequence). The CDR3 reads CSAIKGRDGGYEQYF. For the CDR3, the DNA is TGCAGTGCTATAAAAGGGCGGGACGGGGGATACGAGCAGTACTTC.

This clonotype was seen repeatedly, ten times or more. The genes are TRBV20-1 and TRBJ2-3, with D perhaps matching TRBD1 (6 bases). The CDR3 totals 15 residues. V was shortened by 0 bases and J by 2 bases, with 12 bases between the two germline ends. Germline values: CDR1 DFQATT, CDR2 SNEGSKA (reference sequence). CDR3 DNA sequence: TGCAGTGCTAGAGATGGGGACATCTTCACAGATACGCAGTATTTT. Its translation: CSARDGDIFTDTQYF.

The CDR3 sequence: CSARKARTSGNTIYF. DNA of the CDR3: TGCAGTGCAAGAAAGGCGCGCACCTCTGGAAACACCATATATTTT. This chain joins TRBV20-1 and TRBJ1-3; D is uncertain. Germline values: CDR1 DFQATT, CDR2 SNEGSKA (reference sequence). The CDR3 loop spans 15 amino acids. V gave up 6 bases and J gave up 0 bases, with 15 bases separating them.

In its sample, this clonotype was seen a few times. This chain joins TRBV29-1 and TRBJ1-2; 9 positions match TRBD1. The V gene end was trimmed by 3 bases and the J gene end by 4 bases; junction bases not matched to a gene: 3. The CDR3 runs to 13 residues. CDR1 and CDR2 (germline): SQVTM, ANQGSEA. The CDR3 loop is CSVDRQGVYGYTF. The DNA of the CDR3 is TGCAGCGTTGACCGACAGGGGGTCTATGGCTACACCTTC.